The 4 T cell receptor beta chains given below trace back to one sample, sequenced in a study of blood T cells in healthy people across ages. A J-beta primer mix and a sample-barcoded 5' primer were used in a second PCR of about 7 to 12 cycles. TCRdb called the 5' RACE reads again in MiXCR, with one record for every CDR3 protein. The data show around 1.5 million distinct CDR3 sequences, around 35% seen once. Sample: blood. The receptors derive from a woman in her twenties or thirties in good health.

This clonotype came up a few times. The chain employs TRBV12-3 or TRBV12-4 and TRBJ2-7; D may match TRBD1 or TRBD2 (5 bases each). V lost 7 bases and J lost 2, with 15 bases in between. The CDR3 runs to 14 residues. CDR3 residues: CASTKGSGPYEQYF. CDR3 sequence (DNA): TGTGCCAGCACTAAAGGGTCGGGACCCTACGAGCAGTACTTC.

This chain connects TRBV3-1 to TRBJ2-5; 11 nucleotides match TRBD2. Germline V gene sequence: CDR1 LGHDT, CDR2 YNNKEL (reference sequence). J gave up 1 base and V 2 bases, and 6 bases lay outside the gene matches. The CDR3 loop spans 17 amino acids. The CDR3 reads CASSQQSGLAGQETQYF. CDR3 nucleotides: TGTGCCAGCAGCCAACAAAGCGGACTAGCGGGCCAAGAGACCCAGTACTTC.

Details on this clonotype: Its ends do not fully match the called genes, so a read error is possible. The rearrangement uses TRBV6-5 and TRBJ2-1, with TRBD2 as a possible D gene (5 bases). The CDR3 covers 16 residues. From germline, CDR1 is MNHEY and CDR2 SVGAGI. The CDR3: CVSSNTGRGVYNEQFF. CDR3 DNA sequence: TGTGTCAGCAGTAACACCGGCCGGGGAGTCTACAATGAGCAGTTCTTC.

The CDR3 loop reads CASSLGNQRGDEQFF. The CDR3 nucleotides read TGTGCCAGCAGTTTGGGGAACCAGAGAGGCGATGAGCAGTTCTTC. The rearrangement joins TRBV28 to TRBJ2-1; D call uncertain. Germline CDR1 MDHEN, CDR2 SYDVKM. V was pared by 3 bases and J by 8 bases, with 17 bases between. There are 15 residues in the CDR3.